This TCR beta chain was found in a study of blood T cell repertoires in COVID-19. CDR1 and CDR2 from the germline V gene are MDHEN and SYDVKM. The CDR3 contains 17 residues. Unmatched junction bases numbered 11, after V lost 1 base and J lost 4 bases. How the authors handled the data: Amplifying reference gene primers gave estimates of nucleated cell counts. Data came from immunoSEQ multiplex PCR; TCRdb stores just in-frame clones and leaves some out. V and J calls and clone size follow that table, whereas D and trimming were derived from the DNA. The data hold more than 150,000 clones, with almost 80% observed a single time.

The V call is TRBV28, the J call TRBJ1-1, with 8 bases matching TRBD1. The origin of this receptor is a man between 60 and 75 years old with active or convalescent COVID-19. The material sequenced was peripheral blood. CDR3 coding DNA: TGTGCCAGCAGTTTATCCGGACAGGGAGGGCGGCGCACTGAAGCTTTCTTT. Its protein is CASSLSGQGGRRTEAFF.